The entry below gives a single TCR beta chain sequence along with its context. Clones were read by immunoSEQ multiplex PCR, and TCRdb kept only the in-frame ones, dropping some. The table has hundreds of thousands of clones, around 82% seen once. The sample originates from a study of blood T cell repertoires in COVID-19. This CDR3 has 16 amino acids. Deletions cut 6 bases from V and 5 bases from J, with 20 bases between. From germline, CDR1 is MNHEY and CDR2 SMNVEV (reference sequence). The sequence derives from a man between 25 and 39 years old with acute COVID-19. The rearrangement links TRBV27 to TRBJ1-5; no clear D. The source material was PBMCs or T cells enriched from blood (not recorded which). For the CDR3, the DNA is TGTGCCAGCAGCTCCGCGGGGATAGGTACCTATCAGCCCCAGCATTTT. Residues: CASSSAGIGTYQPQHF.